This TCR beta chain was obtained from a study of T-cell reconstitution after alpha-beta-depleted transplantation in children. Preparation of the TCRbeta library was carried out with unique molecular identifiers. Each CDR3 protein is one row after TCRdb ran MiXCR on the PCR reads. The table has some 200,000 distinct CDR3 sequences, 9.7% seen once. The CDR3 is 14 amino acids. Trimming at V came to 3 bases and at J to 2 bases, leaving 3 bases not matched to a gene. There are many counts of this clonotype. The source is a human donor who donated a stem cell graft to a child with SCID. This rearrangement joins TRBV12-3 or TRBV12-4 to TRBJ2-7; 8 nucleotides line up with TRBD1. Material: PBMCs from the stem cell graft donor, obtained from the stem cell graft. This chain's CDR3 is CASSLDRVPYEQYF. CDR3 nucleotides: TGTGCCAGCAGTTTGGACAGGGTTCCCTACGAGCAGTACTTC.